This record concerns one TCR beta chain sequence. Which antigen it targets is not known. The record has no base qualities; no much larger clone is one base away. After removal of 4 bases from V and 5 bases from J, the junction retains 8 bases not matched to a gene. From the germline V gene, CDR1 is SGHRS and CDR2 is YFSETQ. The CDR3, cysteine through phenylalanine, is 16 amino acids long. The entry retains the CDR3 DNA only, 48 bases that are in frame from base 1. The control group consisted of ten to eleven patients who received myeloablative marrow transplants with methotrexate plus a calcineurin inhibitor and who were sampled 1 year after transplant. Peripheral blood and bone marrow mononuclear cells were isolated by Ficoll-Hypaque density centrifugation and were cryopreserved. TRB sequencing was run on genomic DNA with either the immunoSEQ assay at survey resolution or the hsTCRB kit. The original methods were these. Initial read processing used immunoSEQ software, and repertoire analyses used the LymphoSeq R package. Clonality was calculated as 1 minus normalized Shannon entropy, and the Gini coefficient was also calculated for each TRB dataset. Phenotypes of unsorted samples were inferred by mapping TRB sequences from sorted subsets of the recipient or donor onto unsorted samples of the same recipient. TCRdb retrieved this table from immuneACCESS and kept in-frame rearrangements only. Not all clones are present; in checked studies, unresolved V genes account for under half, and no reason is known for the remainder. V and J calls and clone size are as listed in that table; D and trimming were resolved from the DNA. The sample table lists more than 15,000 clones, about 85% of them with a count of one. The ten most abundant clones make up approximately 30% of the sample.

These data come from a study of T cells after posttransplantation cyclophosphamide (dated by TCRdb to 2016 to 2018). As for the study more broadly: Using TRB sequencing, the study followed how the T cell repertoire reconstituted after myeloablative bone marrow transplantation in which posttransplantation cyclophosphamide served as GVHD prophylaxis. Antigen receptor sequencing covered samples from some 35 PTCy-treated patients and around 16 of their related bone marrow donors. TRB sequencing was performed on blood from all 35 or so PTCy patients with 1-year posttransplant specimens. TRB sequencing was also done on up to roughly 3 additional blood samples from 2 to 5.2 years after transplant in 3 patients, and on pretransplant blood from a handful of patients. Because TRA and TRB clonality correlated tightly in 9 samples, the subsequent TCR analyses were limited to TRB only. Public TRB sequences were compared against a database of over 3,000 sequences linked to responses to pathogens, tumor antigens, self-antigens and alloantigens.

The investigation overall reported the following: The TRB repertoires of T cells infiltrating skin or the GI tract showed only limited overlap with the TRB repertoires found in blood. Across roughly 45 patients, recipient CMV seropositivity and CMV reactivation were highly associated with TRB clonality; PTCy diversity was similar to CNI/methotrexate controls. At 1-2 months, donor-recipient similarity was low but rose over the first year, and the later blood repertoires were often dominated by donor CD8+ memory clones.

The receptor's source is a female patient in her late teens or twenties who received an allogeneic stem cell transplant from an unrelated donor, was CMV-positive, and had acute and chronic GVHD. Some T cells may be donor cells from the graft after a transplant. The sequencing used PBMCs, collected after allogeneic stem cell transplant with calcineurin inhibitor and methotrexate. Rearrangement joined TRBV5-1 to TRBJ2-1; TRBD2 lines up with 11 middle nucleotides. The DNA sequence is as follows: TGCGCCAGCAGCAGGGGATTAGCGGGAGGGGACAATGAGCAGTTCTTC. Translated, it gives CASSRGLAGGDNEQFF.